This TCR beta chain came from a study of T cell changes during pregnancy in multiple sclerosis. Method: immunoSEQ multiplex PCR; TCRdb's copy keeps in-frame clones and lacks some. The sample includes 42,000 or so clones, approximately 90% of them seen just once. This CDR3 has 15 residues. CDR1 is SGDLS, CDR2 YYNGEE, per germline. Trimming took 3 bases from V and 4 from J; bases not matched to a gene: 8. This clone was observed a single time. This material consisted of CD4+ T cells from peripheral blood mononuclear cells, taken after pregnancy. This TCR came from a female donor with multiple sclerosis, enrolled in a pregnancy study. The chain links TRBV9 to TRBJ1-1; TRBD1 matches 8 bases. The chain's CDR3 is CASSGRGTGGTEAFF. The CDR3 DNA is TGTGCCAGCAGCGGGAGAGGGACAGGAGGCACTGAAGCTTTCTTT.